Listed below are T cell receptor beta chains from one sample, sequenced in a study of patients and donors after allogeneic stem cell transplantation. TCRdb analysed the RT-PCR reads with MiXCR anew, one entry per CDR3 protein. The sample carries roughly 150,000 distinct CDR3 sequences, about a quarter recorded once. Sample: blood, either unsorted or a sorted T cell fraction (not recorded which). All receptors derive from a human donor who was either an allogeneic HSCT recipient or a stem cell or donor lymphocyte infusion donor (not recorded which). It is not recorded whose cells these are; they may come from a transplant donor. The CDR3 runs from the conserved cysteine through the conserved F or W. A D gene is named only where the DNA matches it firmly. A row's size may be missing; if present it is once, few, many or a size class.

clone size: -; J gene: TRBJ2-1; D gene: -; V gene: TRBV19; CDR3 protein: CASSIPWRGDEEQFF; CDR3 DNA: TGTGCCAGTAGTATACCATGGAGGGGGGATGAGGAGCAGTTCTTC
clone size: -; J gene: TRBJ2-7; D gene: -; V gene: TRBV12-3/TRBV12-4; CDR3 protein: CASSFLDEQYF; CDR3 DNA: TGTGCCAGCAGTTTTTTGGACGAGCAGTACTTC
clone size: -; J gene: TRBJ2-7; D gene: -; V gene: TRBV4-2; CDR3 protein: CASSQVGEYYEQYF; CDR3 DNA: TGTGCCAGCAGCCAAGTTGGGGAGTACTACGAGCAGTACTTC
clone size: once; J gene: TRBJ2-5; D gene: TRBD1; V gene: TRBV6-5; CDR3 protein: CASNSPRDSKETQYF; CDR3 DNA: TGTGCCAGCAATTCCCCCCGGGACAGTAAGGAGACCCAGTACTTC
clone size: -; J gene: TRBJ2-1; D gene: -; V gene: TRBV29-1; CDR3 protein: CSVNLYNEQFF; CDR3 DNA: TGCAGCGTTAATTTATACAATGAGCAGTTCTTC
clone size: -; J gene: TRBJ2-2; D gene: -; V gene: TRBV7-2; CDR3 protein: CASSRPSSGANTGELFF; CDR3 DNA: TGTGCCAGCAGCCGCCCCTCTAGTGGGGCGAACACCGGGGAGCTGTTTTTT
clone size: few; J gene: TRBJ2-1; D gene: -; V gene: TRBV6-1; CDR3 protein: CASSEDFWYPYNEQFF; CDR3 DNA: TGTGCCAGCAGTGAAGATTTTTGGTATCCTTACAATGAGCAGTTCTTC
clone size: -; J gene: TRBJ1-2; D gene: -; V gene: TRBV12-3/TRBV12-4; CDR3 protein: CASSAGTGLYGYTF; CDR3 DNA: TGTGCCAGCAGCGCTGGAACAGGATTATATGGCTACACCTTC
clone size: -; J gene: TRBJ1-1; D gene: -; V gene: TRBV20-1; CDR3 protein: CSARGDKPKAFF; CDR3 DNA: TGCAGTGCTAGGGGGGACAAACCAAAAGCTTTCTTT
clone size: few; J gene: TRBJ1-4; D gene: -; V gene: TRBV5-5; CDR3 protein: CASSLVATRQEKLFF; CDR3 DNA: TGTGCCAGCAGCTTGGTAGCTACCAGACAGGAAAAACTGTTTTTT
clone size: once; J gene: TRBJ2-2; D gene: TRBD2; V gene: TRBV20-1; CDR3 protein: CSAHYPGLAGGRITGELFF; CDR3 DNA: TGCAGTGCTCATTACCCTGGACTAGCGGGAGGGCGGATCACCGGGGAGCTGTTTTTT
clone size: few; J gene: TRBJ2-3; D gene: -; V gene: TRBV6-2/TRBV6-3; CDR3 protein: CASSYGGVSADTQYF; CDR3 DNA: TGTGCCAGCAGTTATGGCGGAGTGAGCGCAGATACGCAGTATTTT
clone size: few; J gene: TRBJ1-6; D gene: -; V gene: TRBV4-1; CDR3 protein: CASSPGEGLYNSPLHF; CDR3 DNA: TGCGCCAGCAGCCCAGGAGAGGGTTTATATAATTCACCCCTCCACTTT
clone size: few; J gene: TRBJ1-5; D gene: -; V gene: TRBV12-3/TRBV12-4; CDR3 protein: CASSLVGGPEPQHF; CDR3 DNA: TGTGCCAGCAGTTTAGTGGGGGGACCTGAGCCCCAGCATTTT
clone size: few; J gene: TRBJ2-3; D gene: TRBD2; V gene: TRBV6-2/TRBV6-3; CDR3 protein: CASSGGRGLAAVDTQYF; CDR3 DNA: TGTGCCAGCAGTGGGGGCCGGGGACTAGCGGCTGTAGATACGCAGTATTTT
clone size: few; J gene: TRBJ1-2; D gene: -; V gene: TRBV12-3/TRBV12-4; CDR3 protein: CASSLLPLTDSNYGYTF; CDR3 DNA: TGTGCCAGCAGTTTACTCCCATTGACAGACTCAAACTATGGCTACACCTTC
clone size: few; J gene: TRBJ1-1; D gene: -; V gene: TRBV10-3; CDR3 protein: CAISESTTGYTEAFF; CDR3 DNA: TGTGCCATCAGTGAGTCGACCACAGGGTACACTGAAGCTTTCTTT
clone size: few; J gene: TRBJ2-7; D gene: -; V gene: TRBV4-2; CDR3 protein: CASSQGIAVNYEQYF; CDR3 DNA: TGTGCCAGCAGCCAGGGGATAGCGGTTAACTACGAGCAGTACTTC
clone size: few; J gene: TRBJ2-1; D gene: -; V gene: TRBV24-1; CDR3 protein: CATSRTAAWDEQFF; CDR3 DNA: TGTGCCACCAGTAGGACAGCTGCTTGGGATGAGCAGTTCTTC
clone size: few; J gene: TRBJ1-2; D gene: TRBD1; V gene: TRBV20-1; CDR3 protein: CSAHSPGQANYGYTF; CDR3 DNA: TGCAGTGCCCACTCACCGGGACAGGCTAACTATGGCTACACCTTC
clone size: -; J gene: TRBJ2-2; D gene: -; V gene: TRBV11-2; CDR3 protein: CATRGWTDNTGELFF; CDR3 DNA: TGTGCCACCAGAGGTTGGACAGATAACACCGGGGAGCTGTTTTTT
clone size: -; J gene: TRBJ2-2; D gene: -; V gene: TRBV7-9; CDR3 protein: CASSLLGEWITGELFF; CDR3 DNA: TGTGCCAGCAGCCTCTTGGGGGAGTGGATCACCGGGGAGCTGTTTTTT
clone size: -; J gene: TRBJ1-1; D gene: -; V gene: TRBV20-1; CDR3 protein: CSARDNLENTEAFF; CDR3 DNA: TGCAGTGCTAGAGATAATCTCGAAAACACTGAAGCTTTCTTT
clone size: few; J gene: TRBJ1-6; D gene: -; V gene: TRBV15; CDR3 protein: CATSRGTYNSPLHF; CDR3 DNA: TGTGCCACCAGCAGGGGTACCTATAATTCACCCCTCCACTTT
clone size: few; J gene: TRBJ2-1; D gene: -; V gene: TRBV20-1; CDR3 protein: CSARSGGVISGEQFF; CDR3 DNA: TGCAGTGCTAGATCCGGGGGCGTTATTTCGGGTGAGCAGTTCTTC
clone size: few; J gene: TRBJ2-5; D gene: -; V gene: TRBV18; CDR3 protein: CASSPIGETQYF; CDR3 DNA: TGTGCCAGCTCACCAATTGGAGAGACCCAGTACTTC
clone size: few; J gene: TRBJ2-1; D gene: TRBD1; V gene: TRBV28; CDR3 protein: CASSLSGQGTREQFF; CDR3 DNA: TGTGCCAGCAGTTTGTCGGGACAGGGAACTCGGGAGCAGTTCTTC
clone size: few; J gene: TRBJ2-1; D gene: -; V gene: TRBV20-1; CDR3 protein: CSAKSGLGWSEQFF; CDR3 DNA: TGCAGTGCTAAATCGGGGCTCGGATGGAGTGAGCAGTTCTTC
clone size: few; J gene: TRBJ2-3; D gene: -; V gene: TRBV5-1; CDR3 protein: CASSLGQISTDTQYF; CDR3 DNA: TGCGCCAGCAGCCTCGGACAGATTAGCACAGATACGCAGTATTTT
clone size: few; J gene: TRBJ1-5; D gene: TRBD1; V gene: TRBV20-1; CDR3 protein: CSASSAGGPNQPQHF; CDR3 DNA: TGCAGTGCTAGTTCGGCAGGGGGCCCCAATCAGCCCCAGCATTTT
clone size: few; J gene: TRBJ2-7; D gene: -; V gene: TRBV20-1; CDR3 protein: CSAREDPPGAEYF; CDR3 DNA: TGCAGTGCTAGAGAGGATCCCCCGGGAGCAGAGTACTTC
clone size: few; J gene: TRBJ1-1; D gene: TRBD1; V gene: TRBV20-1; CDR3 protein: CSARDLRQGTDTEAFF; CDR3 DNA: TGCAGTGCTAGAGATCTCCGACAGGGTACGGACACTGAAGCTTTCTTT
clone size: few; J gene: TRBJ2-5; D gene: -; V gene: TRBV24-1; CDR3 protein: CATSSGRETQYF; CDR3 DNA: TGTGCCACCAGTTCGGGGCGGGAGACCCAGTACTTC
clone size: few; J gene: TRBJ1-5; D gene: -; V gene: TRBV12-3/TRBV12-4; CDR3 protein: CASSGQIMQPQHF; CDR3 DNA: TGTGCCAGCAGTGGACAGATTATGCAGCCCCAGCATTTT
clone size: -; J gene: TRBJ1-5; D gene: -; V gene: TRBV23-1; CDR3 protein: CASNTLRDRSNNQPQHF; CDR3 DNA: TGCGCCAGCAATACACTCAGAGACAGGTCCAACAATCAGCCCCAGCATTTT
clone size: few; J gene: TRBJ2-1; D gene: -; V gene: TRBV7-6; CDR3 protein: CASSLVWGSYNEQFF; CDR3 DNA: TGTGCCAGCAGCTTAGTCTGGGGGTCCTACAATGAGCAGTTCTTC
clone size: many; J gene: TRBJ1-4; D gene: -; V gene: TRBV20-1; CDR3 protein: CSAHRGQDEKLFF; CDR3 DNA: TGCAGTGCCCACCGGGGGCAGGATGAAAAACTGTTTTTT
clone size: -; J gene: TRBJ1-1; D gene: -; V gene: TRBV6-5; CDR3 protein: CASRSGGGVEAFF; CDR3 DNA: TGTGCCAGCAGGTCTGGGGGAGGGGTTGAAGCTTTCTTT
clone size: once; J gene: TRBJ1-3; D gene: -; V gene: TRBV18; CDR3 protein: CASSPTADSGNTIYF; CDR3 DNA: TGTGCCAGCTCACCGACAGCAGACTCTGGAAACACCATATATTTT
clone size: few; J gene: TRBJ2-3; D gene: -; V gene: TRBV3-1; CDR3 protein: CASSQVADTQYF; CDR3 DNA: TGTGCCAGCAGCCAAGTGGCAGATACGCAGTATTTT
clone size: -; J gene: TRBJ1-3; D gene: -; V gene: TRBV12-3/TRBV12-4; CDR3 protein: CASSFDPVDTIYF; CDR3 DNA: TGTGCCAGCAGTTTTGATCCTGTCGACACCATATATTTT
clone size: -; J gene: TRBJ2-1; D gene: -; V gene: TRBV5-1; CDR3 protein: CASSLGRGSQTTYNEQFF; CDR3 DNA: TGCGCCAGCAGCTTGGGTCGGGGGAGCCAAACGACCTACAATGAGCAGTTCTTC
clone size: -; J gene: TRBJ1-5; D gene: -; V gene: TRBV7-2; CDR3 protein: CASSLGSVGPQHF; CDR3 DNA: TGTGCCAGCAGCTTAGGGTCGGTCGGGCCCCAGCATTTT
clone size: -; J gene: TRBJ1-2; D gene: -; V gene: TRBV4-2; CDR3 protein: CASSQQQGTLKSYGYTF; CDR3 DNA: TGTGCCAGCAGCCAACAACAGGGTACCCTTAAAAGCTATGGCTACACCTTC
clone size: -; J gene: TRBJ2-3; D gene: -; V gene: TRBV20-1; CDR3 protein: CSARHWVLDPDTQYF; CDR3 DNA: TGCAGTGCTAGACATTGGGTCTTAGATCCAGATACGCAGTATTTT
clone size: -; J gene: TRBJ2-6; D gene: -; V gene: TRBV12-3/TRBV12-4; CDR3 protein: CASREINSGANVLTF; CDR3 DNA: TGTGCCAGCAGGGAAATTAACTCTGGGGCCAACGTCCTGACTTTC
clone size: few; J gene: TRBJ1-6; D gene: TRBD1; V gene: TRBV6-2/TRBV6-3; CDR3 protein: CASSYSGQLYNSPLHF; CDR3 DNA: TGTGCCAGCAGTTACTCGGGACAGCTCTATAATTCACCCCTCCACTTT
clone size: many; J gene: TRBJ1-2; D gene: -; V gene: TRBV7-2; CDR3 protein: CASSLNRNYGYTF; CDR3 DNA: TGTGCCAGCAGCTTAAACAGAAACTATGGCTACACCTTC
clone size: -; J gene: TRBJ2-5; D gene: -; V gene: TRBV6-5; CDR3 protein: CASSWGAKGQETQYF; CDR3 DNA: TGTGCCAGCAGTTGGGGGGCAAAAGGCCAAGAGACCCAGTACTTC